The following is a T cell receptor beta chain sequence with its context. Indicated time point: blood at routine non-recurrence follow-up after resection. Unsorted samples of tumor, nontumor lung or frozen PBMC had their whole RNA sequenced. The sample comes from a study of spatial heterogeneity in lung cancer. Study-level background: Detection consistently captured more beta-chain sequences than alpha-chain sequences.

CDR3 length: 13 amino acids. V was pared by 6 bases and J by 1 base, with 10 bases between. Looked up from germline, CDR1 is DFQATT and CDR2 is SNEGSKA (reference sequence). TCRdb reanalysed the 5' RACE reads using MiXCR and keeps one entry per CDR3 protein. The table has some 120,000 distinct CDR3 sequences, less than 15% seen once. The TCR was taken from a male donor with early-stage non-small cell lung cancer. V gene TRBV20-1 combines with J gene TRBJ2-1; no firm D call. This sample comprised PBMCs, obtained at follow-up. CDR3 region: CSAPTDSYNEQFF. CDR3 nucleotides: TGCAGTGCACCCACTGATTCCTACAATGAGCAGTTCTTC.